These T cell receptor beta chains were read from a single sample in a study of blood T cell repertoires in COVID-19. Libraries were prepared by immunoSEQ multiplex PCR; TCRdb keeps only in-frame clonotypes and omits some of them. The table includes some 88,000 clones, around 75% detected once. The sequenced sample was peripheral blood. The receptors were gathered from a human donor in a cohort sampled during active COVID-19. Each CDR3 is given with its conserved first and last residue. The D gene is left open where the match is weak. Clone size is given for some rows only: seen once, a few or many times, or a class if the clone is expanded.

CDR3 protein | CDR3 DNA | J gene | D gene | CDR3 length | V gene | clone size
CASSTVGGPEQYF | TGTGCCAGCAGCACAGTTGGCGGGCCCGAGCAGTACTTC | TRBJ2-7 | . | 13 | TRBV7-9 | .
CASSQGALSTNEKLFF | TGTGCCAGTTCCCAGGGGGCGCTTTCTACTAATGAAAAACTGTTTTTT | TRBJ1-4 | TRBD1 | 16 | TRBV6-6 | .
CSVERGNTEAFF | TGCAGCGTTGAACGGGGGAACACTGAAGCTTTCTTT | TRBJ1-1 | . | 12 | TRBV29-1 | once
CASSKEDRVNEQYF | TGTGCCAGCAGTAAAGAGGACAGGGTAAACGAGCAGTACTTC | TRBJ2-7 | TRBD1 | 14 | TRBV2 | .
CARSLRLAGDPHEQYF | TGTGCCAGAAGCTTACGGCTAGCGGGAGACCCGCACGAGCAGTACTTC | TRBJ2-7 | TRBD2 | 16 | TRBV5-3 | .
CASSLGTGYSQETQYF | TGTGCCAGCAGCTTAGGGACAGGATACTCCCAAGAGACCCAGTACTTC | TRBJ2-5 | TRBD1 | 16 | TRBV7-6 | .
CASSPSLHDTEAFF | TGTGCCAGCTCACCCTCGTTACATGACACTGAAGCTTTCTTT | TRBJ1-1 | . | 14 | TRBV18 | once
CASSLETGQAFF | TGTGCCAGCAGCTTAGAGACAGGGCAAGCTTTCTTT | TRBJ1-1 | TRBD1 | 12 | TRBV7-2 | .
CASSVGGTRNSYNEQFF | TGTGCCAGCAGCGTAGGGGGGACTAGAAACTCATACAATGAGCAGTTCTTC | TRBJ2-1 | TRBD2 | 17 | TRBV9 | .
CASSWSSGSSYNEQFF | TGTGCCAGCAGCTGGTCTAGCGGGAGCTCCTACAATGAGCAGTTCTTC | TRBJ2-1 | TRBD2 | 16 | TRBV7-3 | .
CSVGAGGGADTQYF | TGCAGCGTTGGGGCGGGAGGAGGTGCAGATACGCAGTATTTT | TRBJ2-3 | TRBD2 | 14 | TRBV29-1 | once
CATSDLLADSYNEQFF | TGTGCCACCAGTGACCTACTAGCGGACTCCTACAATGAGCAGTTCTTC | TRBJ2-1 | TRBD2 | 16 | TRBV24-1 | few
CASSTMGGETQYF | TGCGCCAGCAGTACTATGGGGGGAGAGACCCAGTACTTC | TRBJ2-5 | . | 13 | TRBV5-1 | .
CASSFDGMNTEAFF | TGCGCCAGCAGCTTCGACGGGATGAACACTGAAGCTTTCTTT | TRBJ1-1 | . | 14 | TRBV5-1 | .
CASSLGQGENAGELFF | TGTGCCAGCAGTTTGGGACAAGGGGAGAACGCCGGGGAGCTGTTTTTT | TRBJ2-2 | . | 16 | TRBV28 | .
CAIKGRTGEGDTQYF | TGTGCCATCAAAGGGCGGACAGGGGAGGGCGATACGCAGTATTTT | TRBJ2-3 | TRBD1 | 15 | TRBV10-3 | .
CASSQSTADTNYGYTF | TGCGCCAGCAGCCAAAGTACCGCGGACACTAACTATGGCTACACCTTC | TRBJ1-2 | . | 16 | TRBV4-1 | .
CASSKVREPTIGYTF | TGTGCCAGCAGTAAAGTCCGGGAGCCGACCATTGGCTACACCTTC | TRBJ1-2 | . | 15 | TRBV28 | .
CASRWRDRDNEQFF | TGTGCCAGTAGGTGGCGGGATAGGGACAATGAGCAGTTCTTC | TRBJ2-1 | . | 14 | TRBV19 | .
CASSFRDSPGEQFF | TGTGCCAGCAGTTTTCGGGACTCCCCAGGTGAGCAGTTCTTC | TRBJ2-1 | . | 14 | TRBV4-2 | .
CATSRGLQGVETQYF | TGTGCCACCAGCAGAGGGTTACAGGGGGTAGAGACCCAGTACTTC | TRBJ2-5 | TRBD1 | 15 | TRBV15 | .
CASITSGVGYTF | TGTGCCAGCATCACTTCAGGGGTCGGCTACACCTTC | TRBJ1-2 | . | 12 | TRBV12-3/TRBV12-4 | .
CASRGQSSYEQYF | TGTGCCAGCAGAGGACAGAGCTCCTACGAGCAGTACTTC | TRBJ2-7 | . | 13 | TRBV25-1 | .
CASSSRTSGSRNEQFF | TGTGCCAGCAGCTCAAGGACTAGCGGGAGTCGCAATGAGCAGTTCTTC | TRBJ2-1 | TRBD2 | 16 | TRBV11-1 | .
CASSPSGGYNEQFF | TGTGCCAGCAGCCCTAGCGGGGGTTACAATGAGCAGTTCTTC | TRBJ2-1 | TRBD2 | 14 | TRBV9 | once
CASSQYHPGQKNTGELFF | TGTGCCAGCAGCCAATATCACCCGGGACAGAAGAACACCGGGGAGCTGTTTTTT | TRBJ2-2 | TRBD1 | 18 | TRBV3-1/TRBV3-2 | .
CASSLGTFSYNEQFF | TGTGCCAGCAGCCTCGGGACTTTTTCCTACAATGAGCAGTTCTTC | TRBJ2-1 | . | 15 | TRBV9 | once
CASRQGLGSSYNEQFF | TGTGCCAGTAGACAGGGGTTGGGAAGCTCCTACAATGAGCAGTTCTTC | TRBJ2-1 | TRBD1 | 16 | TRBV2 | .
CASSPSVGTDTQYF | TGTGCCAGCAGCCCGAGCGTTGGAACAGATACGCAGTATTTT | TRBJ2-3 | . | 14 | TRBV7-8 | .
CASRPGQGFEKLFF | TGTGCCAGCAGACCCGGACAGGGTTTTGAAAAACTGTTTTTT | TRBJ1-4 | TRBD1 | 14 | TRBV6-5 | .
CASSEYGTGGGGQFF | TGTGCCAGCAGTGAATACGGGACAGGGGGCGGTGGGCAGTTCTTC | TRBJ2-1 | TRBD1 | 15 | TRBV25-1 | .
CASSHGAGLVTDTQYF | TGTGCCAGCAGCCACGGGGCGGGGCTGGTCACAGATACGCAGTATTTT | TRBJ2-3 | . | 16 | TRBV11-3 | .
CASSRSGQGIYEQFF | TGTGCCAGCAGCCGCAGCGGACAGGGGATATATGAGCAGTTCTTC | TRBJ2-1 | TRBD1 | 15 | TRBV7-3 | .
CASSPLWADSNEQFF | TGTGCCAGCAGCCCACTCTGGGCGGACAGTAATGAGCAGTTCTTC | TRBJ2-1 | . | 15 | TRBV11-2 | .
CASSPGQGQSEQYF | TGCGCCAGCAGCCCCGGACAGGGGCAAAGCGAGCAGTACTTC | TRBJ2-7 | TRBD1 | 14 | TRBV5-1 | .
CASSFLGQDMNTEAFF | TGTGCCAGCAGTTTTCTCGGACAGGATATGAACACTGAAGCTTTCTTT | TRBJ1-1 | TRBD1 | 16 | TRBV6-5 | once
CSASGTGYNEQFF | TGCAGCGCATCCGGGACAGGGTACAATGAGCAGTTCTTC | TRBJ2-1 | TRBD1 | 13 | TRBV29-1 | .
CASSQEWASGGYEQYF | TGCGCCAGCAGCCAAGAATGGGCTAGCGGGGGGTACGAGCAGTACTTC | TRBJ2-7 | TRBD2 | 16 | TRBV4-1 | .
CASSYDKNTEAFF | TGTGCCAGCAGTTATGACAAGAACACTGAAGCTTTCTTT | TRBJ1-1 | . | 13 | TRBV7-3 | once
CASSVGPQIYEKLFF | TGTGCCAGCAGCGTGGGCCCTCAGATCTATGAAAAACTGTTTTTT | TRBJ1-4 | . | 15 | TRBV9 | few
CASSEDGQDGYTF | TGTGCCAGCAGTGAGGACGGACAGGATGGCTACACCTTC | TRBJ1-2 | TRBD1 | 13 | TRBV6-1 | .
CASLRTAGNTIYF | TGTGCCAGCCTGAGGACAGCTGGAAACACCATATATTTT | TRBJ1-3 | . | 13 | TRBV5-6 | .
CASSYRTSGYNEQFF | TGTGCCAGCAGTTACAGGACTAGCGGATACAATGAGCAGTTCTTC | TRBJ2-1 | TRBD2 | 15 | TRBV6-5 | .
CASSFPGLRTDTQYF | TGTGCCAGCAGCTTCCCGGGACTTCGCACAGATACGCAGTATTTT | TRBJ2-3 | . | 15 | TRBV7-9 | many
CASSAGTGAEQYF | TGTGCCAGCAGCGCCGGAACAGGGGCCGAGCAGTACTTC | TRBJ2-7 | TRBD1 | 13 | TRBV6-5 | .
CASGTGTWAEKLFF | TGTGCCAGCGGAACCGGGACATGGGCTGAAAAACTGTTTTTT | TRBJ1-4 | . | 14 | TRBV27 | .
CASSAGTSGTQEQYF | TGTGCCAGCAGCGCCGGGACTAGCGGGACCCAAGAGCAGTACTTC | TRBJ2-7 | TRBD2 | 15 | TRBV9 | .
CASSGPGTVNYNEQFF | TGTGCCAGCAGTGGACCAGGGACAGTAAATTACAATGAGCAGTTCTTC | TRBJ2-1 | TRBD1 | 16 | TRBV6-2/TRBV6-3 | .